The next 21 T cell receptor beta chains were all read from a single sample in a study of human T cells and chemical hapten exposure. This sample's time point: pre-sensitization, week 0. Documented treatment: therapeutic diphenylcyclopropenone sensitization with weekly scalp DPC. TCRdb used MiXCR to reprocess the RACE reads, holding one entry per CDR3 protein. The sample lists approximately 260,000 distinct CDR3 sequences, approximately 7.5% occurring once. Source: whole blood, taken in connection with sensitization to the hapten diphenylcyclopropenone (DPC). The receptors come from a man between 18 and 29 years old with alopecia areata. Some clones in this sample may be carry-over from other donors' samples.

The gene calls are TRBV5-6 and TRBJ2-1, with 7 bases fitting TRBD2. The CDR3 is 16 amino acids. Per germline, CDR1 SGHDT and CDR2 YYEEEE. The junction had 11 bases not matched to a gene; V was cut back by 3 bases and J by 5 bases. DNA for the CDR3: TGTGCCAGCAGCTCGGCCCAGCGGGGCCGAAACAATGAGCAGTTCTTC. Encoded protein: CASSSAQRGRNNEQFF. Variable domain in full (rest from reference TRBV5-6 and TRBJ2-1): DAGVTQSPTHLIKTRGQQVTLRCSPKSGHDTVSWYQQALGQGPQFIFQYYEEEERQRGNFPDRFSGHQFPNYSSELNVNALLLGDSALYLCASSSAQRGRNNEQFFGPGTRLTVL.

The CDR3 reads CASSPRPTSGANVLTF. DNA for the CDR3: TGTGCCAGCAGCCCCAGACCGACCTCTGGGGCCAACGTCCTGACTTTC. The V gene is TRBV7-9, the J gene TRBJ2-6; D remains ambiguous. CDR3 length: 16 residues. With 5 bases removed from V and 0 bases from J, the gap between germline ends came to 11 bases. CDR1 SEHNR and CDR2 FQNEAQ come from the germline V gene (reference sequence).

This clonotype has just a few counts. The gene calls are TRBV9 and TRBJ2-3; no reliable D call. V was trimmed by 2 bases and J by 2 bases, leaving 6 bases between them. This CDR3 has 13 amino acids. Germline CDR1 and CDR2: SGDLS and YYNGEE. Written as DNA, the CDR3 is TGTGCCAGCAGCGTTCCCAACACAGATACGCAGTATTTT. Translating it yields CASSVPNTDTQYF.

This clonotype turned up a few times. Here the CDR3 DNA reads TGTGCCAGCAGCCTCCGGACCGTTTACTACGAGCAGTACTTC. Residues: CASSLRTVYYEQYF. The gene calls are TRBV11-1 and TRBJ2-7, with D uncertain. Per germline, CDR1 SGHAT and CDR2 FQDESV (reference sequence). There are 14 residues in the CDR3. Deletions cut 5 bases from V and 3 bases from J, with 14 bases between.

Here the CDR3 DNA reads TGTGCCAGCACCACAGGGAACCCTGGGGCCAACGTCCTGACTTTC. This translates into CASTTGNPGANVLTF. V gene TRBV6-5 combines with J gene TRBJ2-6; tentatively, D is TRBD1 (6 bases). The germline V gene encodes CDR1 MNHEY and CDR2 SVGAGI. There are 15 residues in the CDR3. Trimming stripped 7 bases from V and 2 bases from J, with 12 bases between.

This clonotype was counted many times. V is TRBV12-3 or TRBV12-4 and J is TRBJ1-1; D gene unclear. The V gene lost 6 bases and the J gene lost 1 base, with 9 bases spanning the gap. The CDR3 contains 13 residues. The CDR3 coding sequence is TGTGCCAGCAGGCAGGAGGAGAACACTGAAGCTTTCTTT. This codes for CASRQEENTEAFF.

V and J are TRBV6-5 and TRBJ2-2; no firm D call. The germline V gene encodes CDR1 MNHEY and CDR2 SVGAGI. CDR3 length equals 17 residues. V was clipped by 0 bases and J by 6 bases, with 17 bases between them. The CDR3 nucleotides are TGTGCCAGCAGTTACTCGAATTTCCGCCATCCCCCCGGGGAGCTGTTTTTT. It specifies CASSYSNFRHPPGELFF.

Turning to this clonotype: One junction end disagrees with the germline gene, perhaps due to a read error. CDR3 bases: TGTGCCAGCAGTCAAGGGGATGGGACAGTTACTTCACCCCTCCACTTT. Translated, it gives CASSQGDGTVTSPLHF. This chain uses TRBV3-1 with TRBJ1-6, with 7 bases identical to TRBD1. The CDR3 consists of 16 residues. Per germline, CDR1 LGHDT and CDR2 YNNKEL (reference sequence).

This clonotype was seen only a few times. The chain joins TRBV28 to TRBJ1-4; 8 nucleotides align to TRBD1. The germline V gene has CDR1 MDHEN and CDR2 SYDVKM. V trimming: 7 bases; J trimming: 8 bases; junction bases outside the gene matches: 6. This CDR3 comprises 13 residues. CDR3 region: CASTPGGVEKLFF. The CDR3 bases are TGTGCCAGCACTCCAGGGGGCGTCGAAAAACTGTTTTTT.

The J gene is TRBJ1-4, the V gene TRBV4-1, with a tentative D call TRBD1 (6 bases). The germline V and J ends were trimmed by 0 bases and 0 bases, with 14 bases remaining between them. Germline CDR1 MGHRA, CDR2 YSYEKL. The CDR3 extends over 18 amino acids. As DNA, the CDR3 is TGCGCCAGCAGCCAAGATCGGGGGGGGCTTGCAACTAATGAAAAACTGTTTTTT. It translates to CASSQDRGGLATNEKLFF.

This chain uses TRBV5-6 with TRBJ2-4; D remains unclear. CDR3 length: 13 residues. The V end lost 4 bases, the J end lost 6 bases, and 11 bases lay between the germline ends. The germline V gene encodes CDR1 SGHDT and CDR2 YYEEEE. The DNA for the CDR3 is TGTGCCAGCAGCCCACCTGGCAGAAACATTCAGTACTTC. It yields the protein CASSPPGRNIQYF. Together with reference TRBV5-6 and TRBJ2-4, the CDR3 gives the full variable domain: DAGVTQSPTHLIKTRGQQVTLRCSPKSGHDTVSWYQQALGQGPQFIFQYYEEEERQRGNFPDRFSGHQFPNYSSELNVNALLLGDSALYLCASSPPGRNIQYFGAGTRLSVL.

The V and J genes are TRBV15 and TRBJ1-1; D is undetermined. The CDR3 loop spans 17 amino acids. CDR1 and CDR2 (germline): LNHNV, YYDKDF (reference sequence). The V end lost 5 bases, the J end lost 5 bases, and 24 bases lay between the germline ends. The CDR3 reads CATSSGRTVLVTTEAFF. The CDR3 DNA is TGTGCCACCAGCTCAGGACGCACCGTCCTCGTGACTACTGAAGCTTTCTTT.

This clonotype was counted only a few times. The chain combines TRBV12-3 or TRBV12-4 with TRBJ2-1; 9 bases map to TRBD1. The CDR3 is made up of 16 amino acids. The V segment lost 5 bases and the J segment 7 bases; nucleotides outside the gene matches: 12. The CDR3 nucleotides read TGTGCCAGCAGTCAGGGACAGGGAATATACTTTAATGAGCAGTTCTTC. Its translation: CASSQGQGIYFNEQFF.

The table lists this clonotype with many counts. The chain carries TRBV2 and TRBJ1-6; D is ambiguous. V was trimmed by 8 bases and J by 4 bases, leaving 9 bases between them. CDR3 length: 13 amino acids. In germline, CDR1 is SNHLY, CDR2 FYNNEI. CDR3 loop: CASCNTYNSPLHF. The CDR3 DNA is TGTGCCAGCTGCAACACTTATAATTCACCCCTCCACTTT.

This chain connects TRBV2 to TRBJ1-6; D remains unclear. Germline CDR1 reads SNHLY; CDR2 reads FYNNEI. The V end was cut by 0 bases, the J end by 14 bases, with 2 bases between. CDR3 length equals 10 residues. The CDR3 nucleotides read TGTGCCAGCAGTGAAGCGACCCTCCACTTT. Translated, it gives CASSEATLHF.

This clonotype was seen a handful of times. This chain connects TRBV7-9 to TRBJ1-6, with D perhaps TRBD1 (5 bases). V dropped 5 bases and J dropped 7 bases, with 15 bases sitting between them. The V gene's germline CDR1 is SEHNR and CDR2 FQNEAQ (reference sequence). The CDR3 is 15 amino acids. The CDR3: CASSPTGTGNSPLHF. The DNA of the CDR3 is TGTGCCAGCAGCCCAACTGGGACGGGGAATTCACCCCTCCACTTT. Filled out from reference TRBV7-9 and TRBJ1-6, the complete variable domain reads DTGVSQNPRHKITKRGQNVTFRCDPISEHNRLYWYRQTLGQGPEFLTYFQNEAQLEKSRLLSDRFSAERPKGSFSTLEIQRTEQGDSAMYLCASSPTGTGNSPLHFGNGTRLTVT.

This clonotype came up a few times. The chain links TRBV18 to TRBJ1-1; 9 nucleotides agree with TRBD1. The V and J ends lost 6 bases and 1 base, in that order; junction bases with no gene match: 3. The CDR3 is 14 residues long. Germline CDR1 and CDR2: KGHSH and LQKENI. This chain's CDR3 is CASSGQGKNTEAFF. CDR3 coding DNA: TGTGCCAGCTCCGGACAGGGGAAGAACACTGAAGCTTTCTTT. Filled out from reference TRBV18 and TRBJ1-1, the complete variable domain reads NAGVMQNPRHLVRRRGQEARLRCSPMKGHSHVYWYRQLPEEGLKFMVYLQKENIIDESGMPKERFSAEFPKEGPSILRIQQVVRGDSAAYFCASSGQGKNTEAFFGQGTRLTVV.

At least ten counts were recorded for this clonotype. This sequence joins TRBV14 and TRBJ2-2; D is unresolved. V was clipped by 0 bases and J by 2 bases, with 10 bases between them. The CDR3 is made up of 16 amino acids. The germline gives CDR1 SGHDN, CDR2 FVKESK. The DNA for the CDR3 is TGTGCCAGCAGCCAAGATATGAGGCTAAACACCGGGGAGCTGTTTTTT. As protein: CASSQDMRLNTGELFF.

This clonotype was seen a few times. The chain has TRBV4-2 and TRBJ2-5; D is unresolved. The CDR3 has 15 residues. Trimming shortened V by 5 bases and J by 0 bases, and 13 bases separated the two germline ends. Looked up from germline, CDR1 is LGHNA and CDR2 is YNFKEQ. CDR3 in DNA: TGTGCCAGCAGCAAAAGCGAGTCCAACCAAGAGACCCAGTACTTC. This gives the protein CASSKSESNQETQYF.

This clonotype was detected only a few times. V is TRBV7-3 and J is TRBJ1-6, with TRBD1 identical over 9 bases. V shed 5 bases and J 10 bases; nucleotides not matched to a gene: 12. There are 16 residues in the CDR3. The germline gives CDR1 SGHTA, CDR2 FQGTGA. The CDR3, as DNA: TGTGCCAGCAGCCTACTACCGGGACAGGGAAACTCACCCCTCCACTTT. It codes for CASSLLPGQGNSPLHF. Full variable domain (outside the CDR3, taken from reference TRBV7-3 and TRBJ1-6): GAGVSQTPSNKVTEKGKYVELRCDPISGHTALYWYRQSLGQGPEFLIYFQGTGAADDSGLPNDRFFAVRPEGSVSTLKIQRTERGDSAVYLCASSLLPGQGNSPLHFGNGTRLTVT.

V usage is TRBV9 and J usage is TRBJ1-1, with unresolved D. The germline CDR1 and CDR2 sequences are SGDLS and YYNGEE. This CDR3 is 13 amino acids long. Trimming took 1 base from V and 5 from J, leaving 9 bases between them. The CDR3 nucleotides are TGTGCCAGCAGCGTACCCTCGAGTACTGAAGCTTTCTTT. It translates to CASSVPSSTEAFF.